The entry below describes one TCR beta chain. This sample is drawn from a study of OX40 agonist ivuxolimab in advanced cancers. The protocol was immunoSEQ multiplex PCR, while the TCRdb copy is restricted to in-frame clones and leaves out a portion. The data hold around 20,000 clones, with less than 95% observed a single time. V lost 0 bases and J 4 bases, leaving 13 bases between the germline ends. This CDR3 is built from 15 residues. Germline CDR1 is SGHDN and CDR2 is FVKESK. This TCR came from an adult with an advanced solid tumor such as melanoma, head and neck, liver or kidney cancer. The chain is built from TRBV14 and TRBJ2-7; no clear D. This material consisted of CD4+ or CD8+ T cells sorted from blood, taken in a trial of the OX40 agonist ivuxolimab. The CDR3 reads CASSQEVAREYEQYF. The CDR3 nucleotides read TGTGCCAGCAGCCAAGAAGTAGCACGTGAGTACGAGCAGTACTTC. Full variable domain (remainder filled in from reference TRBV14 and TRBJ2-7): EAGVTQFPSHSVIEKGQTVTLRCDPISGHDNLYWYRRVMGKEIKFLLHFVKESKQDESGMPNNRFLAERTGGTYSTLKVQPAELEDSGVYFCASSQEVAREYEQYFGPGTRLTVT.